The source of this T cell receptor beta chain is a study of blood T cell repertoires in COVID-19. CDR3 size: 14 residues. J was trimmed by 5 bases and V by 5 bases; bases with no gene match: 8. Per the germline V gene, CDR1 is SGHAT and CDR2 is FQDESV (reference sequence). TCRdb's table, derived via immunoSEQ multiplex PCR, lists solely in-frame clones and lacks some. Among approximately 140,000 clones listed, about 85% were seen once. The chain links TRBV11-1 to TRBJ1-1; the match to TRBD1 covers 7 bases. This receptor was identified in a human donor with COVID-19, enrolled during active disease. The donor label of this sample is uncertain. The sequenced sample was peripheral blood. The DNA of the CDR3 is TGTGCCAGCAGCATAGACAGGGCAGGAACTGAAGCTTTCTTT. Amino acid sequence: CASSIDRAGTEAFF.